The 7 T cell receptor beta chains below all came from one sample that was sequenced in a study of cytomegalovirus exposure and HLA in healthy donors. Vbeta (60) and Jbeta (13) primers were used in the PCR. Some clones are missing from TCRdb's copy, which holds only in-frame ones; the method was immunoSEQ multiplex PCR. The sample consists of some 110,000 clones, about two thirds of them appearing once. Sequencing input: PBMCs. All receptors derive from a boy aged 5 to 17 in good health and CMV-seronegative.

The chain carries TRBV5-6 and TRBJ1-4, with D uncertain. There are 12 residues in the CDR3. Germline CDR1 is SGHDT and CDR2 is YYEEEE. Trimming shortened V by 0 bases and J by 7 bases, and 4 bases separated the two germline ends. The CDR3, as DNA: TGTGCCAGCAGCTTGGGGGCTGAAAAACTGTTTTTT. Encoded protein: CASSLGAEKLFF.

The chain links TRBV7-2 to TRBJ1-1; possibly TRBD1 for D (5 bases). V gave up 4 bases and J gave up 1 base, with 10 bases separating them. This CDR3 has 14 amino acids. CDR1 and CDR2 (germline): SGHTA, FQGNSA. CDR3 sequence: CASSYTTANTEAFF. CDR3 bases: TGTGCCAGCAGCTATACGACAGCGAACACTGAAGCTTTCTTT.

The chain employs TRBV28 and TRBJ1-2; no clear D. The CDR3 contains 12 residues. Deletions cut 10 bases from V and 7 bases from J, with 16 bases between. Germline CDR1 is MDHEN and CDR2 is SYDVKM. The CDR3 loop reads CATHSLPGGYTF. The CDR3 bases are TGTGCCACCCACAGCCTTCCAGGTGGCTACACCTTC.

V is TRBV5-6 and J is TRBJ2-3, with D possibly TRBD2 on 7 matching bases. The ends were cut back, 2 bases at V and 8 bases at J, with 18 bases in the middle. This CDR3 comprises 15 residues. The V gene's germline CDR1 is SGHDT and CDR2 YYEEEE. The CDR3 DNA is TGTGCCAGCAGCTTCGAGGGGGGGCTAGGGGTTACGCAGTATTTT. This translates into CASSFEGGLGVTQYF.

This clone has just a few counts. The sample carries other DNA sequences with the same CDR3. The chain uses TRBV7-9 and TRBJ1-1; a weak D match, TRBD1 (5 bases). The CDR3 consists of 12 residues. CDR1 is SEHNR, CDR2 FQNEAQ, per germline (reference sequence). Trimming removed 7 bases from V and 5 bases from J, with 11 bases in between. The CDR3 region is CASTYGGTEAFF. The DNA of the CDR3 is TGTGCCAGCACCTACGGGGGGACTGAAGCTTTCTTT.

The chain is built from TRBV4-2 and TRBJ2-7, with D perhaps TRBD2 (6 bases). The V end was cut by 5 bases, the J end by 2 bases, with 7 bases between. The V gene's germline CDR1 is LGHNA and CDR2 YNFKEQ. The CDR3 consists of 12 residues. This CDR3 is CASSGEAYEQYF. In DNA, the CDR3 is TGTGCCAGCAGCGGGGAGGCCTACGAGCAGTACTTC.

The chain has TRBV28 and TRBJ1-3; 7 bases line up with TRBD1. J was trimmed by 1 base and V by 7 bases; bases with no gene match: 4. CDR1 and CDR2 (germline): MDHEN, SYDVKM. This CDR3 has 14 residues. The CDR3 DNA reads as TGTGCCAGCATCCGGACAGGATCTGGAAACACCATATATTTT. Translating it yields CASIRTGSGNTIYF.